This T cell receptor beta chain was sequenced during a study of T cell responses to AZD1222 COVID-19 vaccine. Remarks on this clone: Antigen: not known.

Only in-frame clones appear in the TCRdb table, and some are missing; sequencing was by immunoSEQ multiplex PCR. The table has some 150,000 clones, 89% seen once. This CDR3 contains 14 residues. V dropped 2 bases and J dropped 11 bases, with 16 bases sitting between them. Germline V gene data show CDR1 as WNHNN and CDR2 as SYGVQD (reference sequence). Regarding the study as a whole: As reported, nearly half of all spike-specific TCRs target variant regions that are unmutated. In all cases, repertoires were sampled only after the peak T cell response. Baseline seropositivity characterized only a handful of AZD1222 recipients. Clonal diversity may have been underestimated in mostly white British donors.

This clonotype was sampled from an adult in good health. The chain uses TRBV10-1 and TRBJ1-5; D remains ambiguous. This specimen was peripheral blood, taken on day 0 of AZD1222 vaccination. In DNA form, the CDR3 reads TGCGCCAGCAGTGAGCGGGGAGGAAATCGAGCCCAGCATTTT. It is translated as CASSERGGNRAQHF.